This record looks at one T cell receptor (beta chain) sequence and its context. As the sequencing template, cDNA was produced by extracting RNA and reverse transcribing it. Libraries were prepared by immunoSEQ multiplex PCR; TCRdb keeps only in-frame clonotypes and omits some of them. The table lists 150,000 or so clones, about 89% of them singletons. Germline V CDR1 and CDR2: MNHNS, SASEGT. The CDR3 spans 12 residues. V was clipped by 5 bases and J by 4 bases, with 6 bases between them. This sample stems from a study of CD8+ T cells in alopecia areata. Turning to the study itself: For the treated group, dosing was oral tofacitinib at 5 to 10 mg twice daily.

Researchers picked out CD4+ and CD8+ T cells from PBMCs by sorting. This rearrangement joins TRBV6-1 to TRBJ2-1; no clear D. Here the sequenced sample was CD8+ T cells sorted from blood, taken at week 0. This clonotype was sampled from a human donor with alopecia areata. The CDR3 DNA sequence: TGTGCCAGCAGTATCTTTTACAATGAGCAGTTCTTC. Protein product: CASSIFYNEQFF.